The rows below give T cell receptor beta chains drawn from one sample of a study of T cell responses to AZD1222 COVID-19 vaccine. Produced via immunoSEQ multiplex PCR; TCRdb's table is partial and in-frame only. The sample includes 50,000 or so clones, over 75% seen only once; the top ten take about 15%. The sample consisted of peripheral blood, taken on day 0 of AZD1222 vaccination. Source of these receptors: an adult in good health. The CDR3 runs from the conserved cysteine through the conserved F or W. D genes are given only for firm matches. Size is omitted from some rows. Given values are once, few, many or a class for expanded clones.

j_call v_call clone_size d_call cdr3_nt cdr3_aa
TRBJ1-1 TRBV5-8 NA NA TGTGCCAGCAGCTCCGGACACCTTACAGGGGCTTTCTTT CASSSGHLTGAFF
TRBJ2-7 TRBV27 NA NA TGTGCCAGCAGTATATCTTCTAGCGAGTCCTACGAGCAGTACTTC CASSISSSESYEQYF
TRBJ1-5 TRBV6-5 NA TRBD1 TGTGCCAGCAGCCGGGACAGGGGTAATCAGCCCCAGCATTTT CASSRDRGNQPQHF
TRBJ2-2 TRBV4-3 NA TRBD2 TGCGCCAGCAGCCAAGAACCTAGCGGGAAGAACACCGGGGAGCTGTTTTTT CASSQEPSGKNTGELFF
TRBJ1-2 TRBV19 few NA TGTGCCAGTACCCCAAGGGCAGGGACCCACTATGGCTACACCTTC CASTPRAGTHYGYTF
TRBJ1-5 TRBV2 once TRBD1 TGTGCCAGCAGGACCGGGACAGGGGATATTCAGCCCCAGCATTTT CASRTGTGDIQPQHF
TRBJ2-3 TRBV5-6 once NA TGTGCCAGCAGCTTGTTGTGGGAGGAGGATACGCAGTATTTT CASSLLWEEDTQYF
TRBJ1-6 TRBV6-6 NA NA TGTGCCAGCAGCCGAAATGGGAGGCAGGGGAATAATTCACCCCTCCACTTT CASSRNGRQGNNSPLHF
TRBJ2-7 TRBV3-1/TRBV3-2 NA TRBD2 TGTGCCAGCAGCCAAGGGACTAGCGCCTACGAGCAGTACTTC CASSQGTSAYEQYF
TRBJ2-7 TRBV19 NA TRBD2 TGTGCCAGTAGTTTCGGGACTAACGAAGACTACGAGCAGTACTTC CASSFGTNEDYEQYF
TRBJ1-1 TRBV2 NA NA TGTGCCAGCAGTCTAATTGGCCGCGCTGATGAAGCTTTCTTT CASSLIGRADEAFF
TRBJ2-1 TRBV30 NA TRBD2 TGTGCCTGGAGTCCTAGCGGGAGAATTAATGAGCAGTTCTTC CAWSPSGRINEQFF
TRBJ2-2 TRBV29-1 NA TRBD2 TGCAGCGTTGGGACTAGCGGGACCGGCAGCACCGGGGAGCTGTTTTTT CSVGTSGTGSTGELFF
TRBJ2-2 TRBV7-2 few TRBD2 TGTGCCAGCAAAGGAGCGGGAGATGGGGAGCTGTTTTTT CASKGAGDGELFF
TRBJ1-6 TRBV4-3 few NA TGCGCCAGCAGCCAAGATCCGGATTCACCCCTCCACTTT CASSQDPDSPLHF
TRBJ2-1 TRBV6-2/TRBV6-3 NA TRBD2 TGTGCCAGCAGTTCCGGACTAGCGGGCAATGAGCAGTTCTTC CASSSGLAGNEQFF
TRBJ1-6 TRBV30 NA NA TGTGCCTGGGTTCCACGCTCCGGACTGGGGAATTCACCCCTCCACTTT CAWVPRSGLGNSPLHF
TRBJ1-5 TRBV19 once TRBD1 TGTGCCAGTAGTTCCAGGGGGGATTATAGCAATCAGCCCCAGCATTTT CASSSRGDYSNQPQHF
TRBJ2-7 TRBV7-2 NA NA TGTGCCAGCAGCTTAGGCAGCCACGAGCAGTACTTC CASSLGSHEQYF
TRBJ2-7 TRBV12-5 NA TRBD2 TGTGCTAGTGGTCCAGAAACGGGAGGATCCTACGAGCAGTACTTC CASGPETGGSYEQYF
TRBJ1-2 TRBV5-6 NA NA TGTGCCAGCAGCTCCCTGACCTATGGCTACACCTTC CASSSLTYGYTF
TRBJ2-7 TRBV5-1 NA TRBD1 TGCGCCAGCAGCAGGGACAGGGACTCCTACGAGCAGTACTTC CASSRDRDSYEQYF
TRBJ2-2 TRBV18 few TRBD2 TGTGCCAGCTCACCACCTGGGGCGCTTCGAGGAGCGGGAGACACCGGGGAGCTGTTTTTT CASSPPGALRGAGDTGELFF
TRBJ2-3 TRBV20-1 NA TRBD2 TGCAGTGCTAGTTCTAGCGGGAGCCCTAGCACAGATACGCAGTATTTT CSASSSGSPSTDTQYF
TRBJ2-1 TRBV30 NA NA TGTGCCTGGAATCCAGATAGGTCCTACAATGAGCAGTTCTTC CAWNPDRSYNEQFF
TRBJ1-1 TRBV7-2 NA NA TGTGCCAGCAGCGAATCGGGACGAATGAACACTGAAGCTTTCTTT CASSESGRMNTEAFF
TRBJ2-1 TRBV6-5 NA TRBD2 TGTGCCAGCAGACGGACTAGCGGGGCATACAATGAGCAGTTCTTC CASRRTSGAYNEQFF
TRBJ1-5 TRBV7-2 NA TRBD1 TGTGCCAGCAGCTTAGCGACGGGACAGCGCAATCAGCCCCAGCATTTT CASSLATGQRNQPQHF
TRBJ2-5 TRBV3-1/TRBV3-2 NA TRBD2 TGTGCCAGCAGCCCGGACCGAGAACTAGCGGGAGGGCAAGAGACCCAGTACTTC CASSPDRELAGGQETQYF
TRBJ2-3 TRBV12-3/TRBV12-4 NA TRBD2 TGTGCCAGCAGGCCAGCGGGAGCCGATACGCAGTATTTT CASRPAGADTQYF
TRBJ1-4 TRBV6-5 NA NA TGTGCCAGCAGTTACGGTGGGTCCTTCGGCGAAAAACTGTTTTTT CASSYGGSFGEKLFF
TRBJ1-4 TRBV30 NA TRBD1 TGTGCCTGGAGTGCCAGGACAGGGGCGAATGAAAAACTGTTTTTT CAWSARTGANEKLFF
TRBJ1-1 TRBV11-3 NA TRBD1 TGTGCCAGCAGCTTAGGCCTTTGGACAGGGTCCTACACTGAAGCTTTCTTT CASSLGLWTGSYTEAFF
TRBJ2-3 TRBV6-2/TRBV6-3 few NA TGTGCCAGCAGTTACGGGGCGGGACCCGCAGATACGCAGTATTTT CASSYGAGPADTQYF
TRBJ2-5 TRBV28 NA NA TGTGCCAGCAGCACTCTAGCTCCGGAGACCCAGTACTTC CASSTLAPETQYF
TRBJ1-4 TRBV6-5 NA TRBD1 TGTGCCAGCAGTTACCGGGGGACAGGGTACGAAAAACTGTTTTTT CASSYRGTGYEKLFF